The 26 T cell receptor beta chains below come from one sample, sequenced in a study of tissue T cells after allogeneic stem cell transplantation. As for time point: mouse harvest day 14 after allogeneic transplant. Tail vein injection delivered 10^7 T-cell-depleted bone marrow cells and 10^6 splenic CD5+ T cells. Assay: immunoSEQ multiplex PCR; the TCRdb copy retains only in-frame clones and omits some. Of about 4,000 clones in the sample, around 45% are singletons; the top ten hold roughly 15%. The sample consisted of lymph node tissue. These receptors came from a female BALB/c mouse given C57BL/6 T cells with graft-versus-host disease after an allogeneic hematopoietic cell transplant.

A remark on this clone: These gene names are mouse names. The CDR3 end is not reached by the read, which stops 1 residue before it; the germline J gene fills it in. This chain connects TRBV15 to TRBJ2-1; 7 positions match TRBD2. The germline V gene encodes CDR1 SGHND and CDR2 FRSKSL. Germline trimming cut 1 base from V and 3 bases from J; bases unmatched to any gene: 0. This CDR3 region has 14 residues. Partial CDR3 DNA: TGTGCCAGCAGTTTAGGGGGGGGCTATGCTGAGCAGTTC. Its protein is CASSLGGGYAEQF. The complete CDR3 protein is CASSLGGGYAEQFF.

To note about this clone: Gene names follow the mouse nomenclature. The CDR3 end falls 1 residue outside the read, so it is completed with the germline J gene. This rearrangement joins TRBV15 to TRBJ2-7, with D unclear. The V end lost 5 bases, the J end lost 6 bases, and 8 bases lay between the germline ends. The CDR3 covers 11 residues. Germline lookup yields CDR1 SGHND and CDR2 FRSKSL. The CDR3 is CASSRLVEQYF. Incomplete CDR3 DNA: TGTGCCAGCAGTCGACTAGTTGAACAGTAC. Combining the CDR3 with reference TRBV15 and TRBJ2-7 gives the whole variable domain DAGVTQTPRHEVAEKGQTIILKCEPVSGHNDLFWYRQTKIQGLELLSYFRSKSLMEDGGAFKDRFKAEMLNSSFSTLKIQPTEPKDSAVYLCASSRLVEQYFGPGTRLTVL.

As to this clone: The gene symbols are mouse symbols. The read gets to within 1 residue of the CDR3 end, and the germline J gene fills in the rest. V gene TRBV12-2 combines with J gene TRBJ1-1; D gene unclear. This CDR3 is 13 amino acids long. Trimming took 0 bases from V and 0 from J, leaving 4 bases between them. Germline CDR1 and CDR2: SGHLS and HYDKME. The part of the CDR3 DNA that was read is TGTGCCAGCTCTCTCGGAACAAACACAGAAGTCTTC. This sequence encodes CASSLGTNTEVF. The whole CDR3 sequence reads CASSLGTNTEVFF.

As regards this clone: Germline and genes here are mouse. The CDR3 loop is CASSLSTKNTGQLYF. The sequenced CDR3 bases are TGTGCCAGCAGTCTGTCCACAAAAAACACCGGGCAGCTCTAC. The rearrangement joins TRBV26 to TRBJ2-2; D gene ambiguous. The CDR3 end lies 1 residue beyond the end of the read and is filled in from the germline J gene. The CDR3 is made up of 15 amino acids. Per germline, CDR1 KGHPV and CDR2 FQNQEV (reference sequence). V lost 0 bases and J lost 1, with 6 bases in between.

This clone is large (0.1 to 1%) in the sample. The junction departs from germline at one end; a sequencing error may be responsible. Gene names and germline refer to mouse. The read ends 1 residue before the CDR3 terminus; that terminus is restored from the germline J gene. The chain employs TRBV5 and TRBJ2-1; 13 positions match TRBD2. There are 17 residues in the CDR3. Germline lookup yields CDR1 LGHNA and CDR2 YNLKQL (reference sequence). CDR3 sequence: CASRQGTGGVNYAEQFF. The CDR3 bases that were read are TGTGCCAGCAGGCAAGGGACTGGGGGGGTTAACTATGCTGAGCAGTTC.

Concerning this clone: Genes here carry mouse names. The read comes to an end 1 residue before the CDR3 does, leaving the germline J gene to fill in the end. V usage is TRBV1 and J usage is TRBJ1-2, with a weak D call TRBD1 (5 bases). CDR1 and CDR2 from the germline V gene are NSQYPW and LRSPGD (reference sequence). The length of the CDR3 is 14 residues. The V end lost 1 base, the J end lost 0 bases, and 6 bases lay between the germline ends. CDR3 residues: CTCSAARANSDYTF. CDR3 DNA, as far as it was read: TGCACCTGCAGTGCAGCCAGGGCAAACTCCGACTACACC.

Comments on this clone: All gene names here are mouse names. The missing CDR3 end, 1 residue past where the read stops, is filled in from the germline J gene. The chain employs TRBV12-2 and TRBJ2-1; 7 bases agree with TRBD1. The length of the CDR3 is 14 residues. Germline trimming cut 0 bases from V and 7 bases from J; bases unmatched to any gene: 5. Germline CDR1 and CDR2: SGHLS and HYDKME. CDR3 DNA (partial): TGTGCCAGCTCTCTCGAGACAGGGAGGGCTGAGCAGTTC. Protein sequence: CASSLETGRAEQF. The whole CDR3 protein reads CASSLETGRAEQFF.

About this clone: All gene names here are mouse names. CDR3 DNA, as far as it was read: TGTGCAAGCAGCTCCCACAGGGGTGCAAACTCCGACTACACC. Its protein is CASSSHRGANSDYT. Given in full, the CDR3 is CASSSHRGANSDYTF. The chain recombines TRBV16 with TRBJ1-2; 7 nucleotides line up with TRBD1. The read stops 1 residue short of the end of the CDR3; the missing end is completed from the germline J gene. CDR3 size: 15 residues. V lost 4 bases, J lost 0 bases, and 5 bases stayed unmatched. The germline V gene has CDR1 SGHSA and CDR2 FRNQAP.

Concerning this clone: Germline and genes here are mouse. The read is 1 residue too short to cover the CDR3 end, so that end is filled in from the germline J gene. V and J are TRBV13-1 and TRBJ1-3, with D possibly being TRBD1 (6 bases). Germline V CDR1 and CDR2: NSHNY, SYGAGN. With 1 base removed from V and 0 bases from J, the gap between germline ends came to 8 bases. The CDR3 extends over 15 amino acids. CDR3 DNA, as far as it was read: TGTGCCAGCAGTGATACAGGGATTTCTGGAAATACGCTCTAT. It encodes CASSDTGISGNTLY. The CDR3 as a whole reads CASSDTGISGNTLYF.

By sample share, this clone is medium-sized (0.01 to 0.1%). These gene names are mouse names. The sequence runs out 1 residue before the end of the CDR3; the remainder is reconstructed from the germline J gene. This chain uses TRBV3 with TRBJ1-5; TRBD1 matches at 7 bases. The CDR3 is 15 residues long. CDR1 SNHLY and CDR2 FYNGKV come from the germline V gene (reference sequence). The junction had 4 bases not matched to a gene; V was cut back by 2 bases and J by 3 bases. The sequenced part of the CDR3 DNA is TGTGCCAGCAGCTTATACAGGGGATTCAACCAGGCTCCGCTT. This gives the protein CASSLYRGFNQAPL. The entire CDR3 reads CASSLYRGFNQAPLF.

As to this clone: The gene names given are mouse names. The read stops 1 residue short of the end of the CDR3; the missing end is completed from the germline J gene. This sequence joins TRBV15 and TRBJ2-7; 10 bases are a match to TRBD1. V shed 5 bases, J shed 7 bases, and the junction held 8 bases outside the gene matches. CDR3 length: 14 amino acids. Germline CDR1 and CDR2: SGHND and FRSKSL. The sequenced CDR3 bases are TGTGCCAGCAGTCCCGGGACAGGGGCGGGGGAACAGTAC. Translated: CASSPGTGAGEQY. The whole CDR3 region reads CASSPGTGAGEQYF.

Note on this clone: The listed genes are named as in mouse. The CDR3 goes on 1 residue after the read ends, and that part is filled in from the germline J gene. The chain combines TRBV13-2 with TRBJ2-5; no clear D. CDR3 length: 12 amino acids. The germline V and J ends were trimmed by 3 bases and 5 bases, with 7 bases remaining between them. Germline CDR1 NNHNN, CDR2 SYGAGS (reference sequence). Partial CDR3 DNA: TGTGCCAGCGGTGTCCTAGGAGACACCCAGTAC. It yields the protein CASGVLGDTQY. The CDR3 reads in full as CASGVLGDTQYF.

With respect to this clone: The germline and genes are mouse ones. CDR3 loop: CASSFPENTLYF. Partial CDR3 DNA: TGTGCCAGCAGTTTCCCAGAAAACACCTTGTAC. The V call is TRBV14, the J call TRBJ2-4; D gene ambiguous. The read gets to within 1 residue of the CDR3 end, and the germline J gene fills in the rest. The CDR3 has 12 residues. The V gene's germline CDR1 is SGHDT and CDR2 FRDEAV. Trimming left V 1 base short and J 4 bases short, with 4 bases between.

About this clone: The genes and germline here are from mouse. The read stops 1 residue short of the end of the CDR3; the missing end is completed from the germline J gene. This sequence joins TRBV14 and TRBJ2-5, with D possibly being TRBD1 (6 bases). V was shortened by 4 bases and J by 6 bases, with 9 bases between the two germline ends. Germline assignment: CDR1 SGHDT and CDR2 FRDEAV. The CDR3 is made up of 12 amino acids. The CDR3 bases that were read are TGTGCCAGCAGTCAGGGGAGGGACACCCAGTAC. Residues: CASSQGRDTQY. The entire CDR3 reads CASSQGRDTQYF.

Of note for this clone: Gene names are the mouse ones. The CDR3 here is CASNPGRDTQYF. The covered CDR3 bases are TGTGCCAGCAACCCAGGGCGAGACACCCAGTAC. This chain uses TRBV26 with TRBJ2-5; D might be TRBD1 (5 bases). From the germline J gene comes the end of the CDR3, since the read stops 1 residue before it. The ends were cut back, 7 bases at V and 5 bases at J, with 10 bases in the middle. The CDR3 has 12 amino acids. From germline, CDR1 is KGHPV and CDR2 FQNQEV (reference sequence).

On this clone itself: The genes are named according to mouse. The CDR3 goes on 1 residue after the read ends, and that part is filled in from the germline J gene. This chain connects TRBV26 to TRBJ2-1; possibly TRBD1 for D (6 bases). Germline values: CDR1 KGHPV, CDR2 FQNQEV (reference sequence). V was shortened by 3 bases and J by 2 bases, with 8 bases between the two germline ends. The CDR3 is made up of 14 amino acids. The sequenced CDR3 bases are TGTGCCAGCAGTCTCAGGGGAGACTATGCTGAGCAGTTC. As protein: CASSLRGDYAEQF. The CDR3, in full, reads CASSLRGDYAEQFF.

In the case of this clone: Mouse gene names apply. The read comes to an end 1 residue before the CDR3 does, leaving the germline J gene to fill in the end. The J gene is TRBJ2-7, the V gene TRBV3; 9 nucleotides line up with TRBD2. CDR3 length equals 14 residues. Trimming at V came to 1 base and at J to 5 bases, leaving 3 bases not matched to a gene. CDR1 and CDR2 from the germline V gene are SNHLY and FYNGKV (reference sequence). CDR3 DNA, as far as it was read: TGTGCCAGCAGCTTAGTTGGGGGGGCGCATGAACAGTAC. Encoded protein: CASSLVGGAHEQY. From start to end, the CDR3 is CASSLVGGAHEQYF.

Worth noting for this clone: Gene labels here are mouse ones. The missing CDR3 end, 1 residue past where the read stops, is filled in from the germline J gene. The rearrangement links TRBV13-1 to TRBJ2-2; 7 bases match TRBD2. CDR3 length: 13 amino acids. Germline loops: CDR1 NSHNY, CDR2 SYGAGN. V shed 9 bases, J shed 2 bases, and the junction held 4 bases outside the gene matches. The CDR3 spells CATRLGNTGQLYF. Incomplete CDR3 DNA: TGTGCCACCAGACTGGGCAACACCGGGCAGCTCTAC.

For this clone: The listed genes are named as in mouse. The DNA ends 1 residue before the CDR3 does, and the rest of the CDR3 is filled in from the germline J gene. V and J are TRBV14 and TRBJ2-3; the D is unclear. This CDR3 has 12 residues. Germline V gene sequence: CDR1 SGHDT, CDR2 FRDEAV. Trimming took 5 bases from V and 5 from J, leaving 9 bases between them. Partial CDR3 DNA: TGTGCCAGCAGCCGTGAGGGAGAAACGCTGTAT. Amino acid sequence: CASSREGETLY. The whole CDR3 region reads CASSREGETLYF.

This clone was found a few times. The genes and germline here are from mouse. The CDR3 extends 1 residue past the end of the read, so its final part is completed from the germline J gene. The chain has TRBV26 and TRBJ2-7; TRBD1 aligns across 9 bases. Trimming removed 4 bases from V and 4 bases from J; junction bases left unmatched: 2. Germline V gene lookup returns CDR1 KGHPV and CDR2 FQNQEV (reference sequence). This CDR3 region has 13 residues. The DNA read from the CDR3 is TGTGCCAGCAGTCCCGGACAGGGGTATGAACAGTAC. The encoded protein is CASSPGQGYEQY. The full CDR3 reads CASSPGQGYEQYF.

Concerning this clone itself: The germline and genes are mouse ones. Read data end 1 residue before the CDR3 end; the end is taken from the germline J gene. V usage is TRBV26 and J usage is TRBJ1-2, with D maybe TRBD1 (6 bases). The germline V gene has CDR1 KGHPV and CDR2 FQNQEV (reference sequence). V was shortened by 4 bases and J by 3 bases, with 6 bases between the two germline ends. The CDR3 contains 12 residues. The CDR3: CASSRTDSDYTF. The DNA read from the CDR3 is TGTGCCAGCAGTCGGACAGACTCCGACTACACC.

Judged by abundance, this clone is medium-sized. Mouse germline and gene names are used. The read ends 1 residue early relative to the CDR3; the germline J gene fills the gap. V and J are TRBV15 and TRBJ2-3; TRBD1 matches 7 bases. The V gene end was trimmed by 2 bases and the J gene end by 0 bases; junction bases not matched to a gene: 5. Germline V gives CDR1 SGHND, CDR2 FRSKSL. This CDR3 comprises 16 residues. The DNA read from the CDR3 is TGTGCCAGCAGTTTAACGGGACAGAATAGTGCAGAAACGCTGTAT. It is translated as CASSLTGQNSAETLY. The complete CDR3 sequence is CASSLTGQNSAETLYF.

About this clone itself: Germline and genes: mouse. The sequenced part of the CDR3 DNA is TGCTCCAGCAGTCAATCGAAGGGCGGAAGCTCCTATGAACAGTAC. This sequence encodes CSSSQSKGGSSYEQY. The entire CDR3 sequence reads CSSSQSKGGSSYEQYF. J is TRBJ2-7 and V is TRBV23. Read sequence stops 1 residue before the CDR3 end, and the germline J gene provides the missing end. CDR1 is KGHTA and CDR2 is FQNQQP in the germline V gene. This CDR3 is built from 16 residues.

This clone came up a few times. The gene names given are mouse names. The DNA ends 1 residue before the CDR3 does, and the rest of the CDR3 is filled in from the germline J gene. The gene calls are TRBV13-3 and TRBJ2-4; TRBD2 agrees at 13 bases. Trimming removed 3 bases from V and 6 bases from J; junction bases left unmatched: 4. The CDR3 sequence is 15 residues long. CDR1 and CDR2 (germline): NNHDY, SYVADS. CDR3 sequence: CASSGTGGARNTLYF. The sequenced part of the CDR3 DNA is TGTGCCAGCAGTGGGACTGGGGGGGCGCGGAACACCTTGTAC.

Only a few counts were recorded for this clone. Genes and germline are mouse. The CDR3 end falls 1 residue outside the read, so it is completed with the germline J gene. The chain recombines TRBV14 with TRBJ2-4; D gene ambiguous. The CDR3 length is 12 residues. V was cut by 3 bases and J by 9 bases, with 11 bases left in between. Germline V gene data show CDR1 as SGHDT and CDR2 as FRDEAV. The CDR3 bases that were read are TGTGCCAGCAGTTCACAAAGCCCAACCTTGTAC. It codes for CASSSQSPTLY. The whole CDR3 reads CASSSQSPTLYF. The full variable domain, completed using reference TRBV14 and TRBJ2-4, is EAGVTQSPRYAVLQEGQAVSFWCDPISGHDTLYWYQQPRDQGPQLLVYFRDEAVIDNSQLPSDRFSAVRPKGTNSTLKIQSAKQGDTATYLCASSSQSPTLYFGAGTRLSVL.

This clone is medium-sized in the sample. The listed genes are named as in mouse. The read ends 1 residue early relative to the CDR3; the germline J gene fills the gap. This rearrangement joins TRBV12-1 to TRBJ2-7, with D possibly matching TRBD2 (6 bases). Trimming cost V 2 bases and J 3 bases, with 10 bases left between them. Germline V gene sequence: CDR1 SGHSN, CDR2 HYEKVE. The CDR3 is 13 amino acids. The CDR3 is CASSPRDFYEQYF. The covered CDR3 bases are TGTGCCAGCTCTCCTCGGGACTTCTATGAACAGTAC.